A selection of T cell receptor beta chains follows, all from one sample in a study of cytomegalovirus exposure and HLA in healthy donors. The table came from immunoSEQ multiplex PCR; TCRdb's copy has only in-frame clones and leaves some out. In the table there are about 160,000 clones, roughly 79% of which are singletons. Sequenced: PBMCs. Receptor source: a woman aged 45 to 65 in good health and CMV-seronegative. Both conserved end residues are part of each CDR3. Fields, in order: V gene, J gene, D gene, clone size, CDR3 DNA, CDR3 protein. D genes are given only for firm matches. Rows give clone size only sometimes, using once, few, many, or a class for an expanded clone.

V: TRBV4-3; J: TRBJ2-3; D: TRBD1; size: NA; DNA: TGCGCCAGCAGCCAAGGACAGGGCCGGACAGATACGCAGTATTTT; CDR3: CASSQGQGRTDTQYF
V: TRBV7-8; J: TRBJ2-7; D: TRBD1; size: NA; DNA: TGTGCCAGCAGCTTAGCGGGACAGGTATACTACGAGCAGTACTTC; CDR3: CASSLAGQVYYEQYF
V: TRBV5-4; J: TRBJ1-2; D: TRBD1; size: few; DNA: TGTGCCAGCACCGACGGACAGGGGGCTGTAAGGGGCTACACCTTC; CDR3: CASTDGQGAVRGYTF
V: TRBV28; J: TRBJ1-1; D: TRBD1; size: few; DNA: TGTGCCAGCCTGACAGGGCCTATGAACACTGAAGCTTTCTTT; CDR3: CASLTGPMNTEAFF
V: TRBV10-3; J: TRBJ1-2; D: NA; size: NA; DNA: TGTGCCATCAGTGAGCCCGGGGAGGGCTACACCTTC; CDR3: CAISEPGEGYTF
V: TRBV5-8; J: TRBJ2-1; D: TRBD2; size: few; DNA: TGTGCCAGCACCCCGAGACTAGCGGGATACAATGAGCAGTTCTTC; CDR3: CASTPRLAGYNEQFF
V: TRBV7-2; J: TRBJ1-6; D: NA; size: NA; DNA: TGTGCCAGCAGCCCCCCTGGGGAGTATTCACCCCTCCACTTT; CDR3: CASSPPGEYSPLHF
V: TRBV7-9; J: TRBJ2-3; D: TRBD2; size: NA; DNA: TGTGCCAGCAGCCCCCGGACTAGCGGAAACACAGATACGCAGTATTTT; CDR3: CASSPRTSGNTDTQYF
V: TRBV13; J: TRBJ2-1; D: NA; size: once; DNA: TGTGCCAGCAGCTTAGGACTGGTTACCTCCTACAATGAGCAGTTCTTC; CDR3: CASSLGLVTSYNEQFF
V: TRBV6-1; J: TRBJ1-2; D: NA; size: NA; DNA: TGTGCCAGCAGTAGGACAGCCGCGAGGGGCTACACCTTC; CDR3: CASSRTAARGYTF
V: TRBV11-2; J: TRBJ2-7; D: NA; size: NA; DNA: TGTGCCAGCAGCTTAGTAACCTACGAGCAGTACTTC; CDR3: CASSLVTYEQYF
V: TRBV7-8; J: TRBJ2-7; D: NA; size: NA; DNA: TGTGCCAGCAGCTTGGACCGGGAGGAGCAGTACTTC; CDR3: CASSLDREEQYF
V: TRBV6-5; J: TRBJ1-1; D: NA; size: NA; DNA: TGTGCCAGCAGCGCCGCTACAGGGAAGAACACTGAAGCTTTCTTT; CDR3: CASSAATGKNTEAFF
V: TRBV7-2; J: TRBJ2-5; D: NA; size: NA; DNA: TGTGCCAGCAGCTTAGCCACCGGGGGGACCCAGTACTTC; CDR3: CASSLATGGTQYF
V: TRBV7-9; J: TRBJ1-2; D: TRBD1; size: NA; DNA: TGTTCCAGCAGAACCCAGGGGGCATATGGCTACACCTTC; CDR3: CSSRTQGAYGYTF
V: TRBV7-9; J: TRBJ1-3; D: NA; size: NA; DNA: TGTGCCAGCAGCTTAGCGGGGGCAGGCGGAAACACCATATATTTT; CDR3: CASSLAGAGGNTIYF
V: TRBV27; J: TRBJ2-5; D: NA; size: NA; DNA: TGTGCCAGCAGTCCTAAGGGGGAGACCCAGTACTTC; CDR3: CASSPKGETQYF
V: TRBV19; J: TRBJ2-1; D: TRBD2; size: few; DNA: TGTGCCAGTAGTATACTCAGCGGGGGGATTCATGAGCAGTTCTTC; CDR3: CASSILSGGIHEQFF
V: TRBV28; J: TRBJ2-7; D: TRBD2; size: NA; DNA: TGTGCCAGCAGCCGCGGCGGGGGGAGTCTAGGCTCCTACGAGCAGTACTTC; CDR3: CASSRGGGSLGSYEQYF
V: TRBV13; J: TRBJ2-7; D: NA; size: NA; DNA: TGTGCCAGCAGCTCGGGGGGCAGACTGGCGACCTACGAGCAGTACTTC; CDR3: CASSSGGRLATYEQYF
V: TRBV4-3; J: TRBJ2-5; D: NA; size: few; DNA: TGCGCCAGCAGCCAATTGGGCAGGGCGGGGGAGACCCAGTACTTC; CDR3: CASSQLGRAGETQYF
V: TRBV5-8; J: TRBJ2-3; D: NA; size: NA; DNA: TGTGCCAGCGGAGACAGACGACGCACAGATACGCAGTATTTT; CDR3: CASGDRRRTDTQYF
V: TRBV7-9; J: TRBJ2-1; D: TRBD2; size: NA; DNA: TGTGCCAGCAGCTCTCCTGCGGGGGTATCCTACAATGAGCAGTTCTTC; CDR3: CASSSPAGVSYNEQFF
V: TRBV7-9; J: TRBJ2-7; D: TRBD2; size: NA; DNA: TGTGCCAGCAGCTACGGGAGCGGGGTAACCTACGAGCAGTACTTC; CDR3: CASSYGSGVTYEQYF
V: TRBV4-2; J: TRBJ2-4; D: TRBD2; size: NA; DNA: TGTGCCAGCAGCCAAGAGGGGAGGGGCAAAAACATTCAGTACTTC; CDR3: CASSQEGRGKNIQYF
V: TRBV27; J: TRBJ2-1; D: TRBD2; size: NA; DNA: TGTGCCAGCAGTACCATGGCGGGACTAGCGGGAGTGGTCTCCTACAATGAGCAGTTCTTC; CDR3: CASSTMAGLAGVVSYNEQFF
V: TRBV18; J: TRBJ2-5; D: NA; size: NA; DNA: TGTGCCAGCTCACCCCTCCCGACAACCGAAGAGACCCAGTACTTC; CDR3: CASSPLPTTEETQYF
V: TRBV16; J: TRBJ1-4; D: TRBD1; size: NA; DNA: TGTGCCAGCAGCCAACCGGGACAGGGGAACGAAAAACTGTTTTTT; CDR3: CASSQPGQGNEKLFF
V: TRBV5-1; J: TRBJ2-1; D: NA; size: NA; DNA: TGCGCCAGCAGCCGCGAAGGGGGAGCGGGGATGTACAATGAGCAGTTCTTC; CDR3: CASSREGGAGMYNEQFF
V: TRBV2; J: TRBJ1-1; D: NA; size: NA; DNA: TGTGCCAGCAGTGGTCAGGGTAGTGTCACTGAAGCTTTCTTT; CDR3: CASSGQGSVTEAFF
V: TRBV5-1; J: TRBJ1-4; D: TRBD1; size: NA; DNA: TGCGCCAGCAGCTTTGCCGGGACAGGGGATAATGAAAAACTGTTTTTT; CDR3: CASSFAGTGDNEKLFF
V: TRBV4-2; J: TRBJ2-7; D: TRBD2; size: NA; DNA: TGTGCCAGCAGCGGACAGGCCGCGACTAGCGGGGGATACGAGCAGTACTTC; CDR3: CASSGQAATSGGYEQYF
V: TRBV5-5; J: TRBJ1-1; D: NA; size: NA; DNA: TGTGCCAGCAGCTTTAACACGCAGAACACTGAAGCTTTCTTT; CDR3: CASSFNTQNTEAFF
V: TRBV29-1; J: TRBJ1-1; D: NA; size: NA; DNA: TGCAGCGTTGAAGCCGGGGCGGGGACTAACGAAGCTTTCTTT; CDR3: CSVEAGAGTNEAFF
V: TRBV6-6; J: TRBJ1-2; D: NA; size: NA; DNA: TGTGCCAGCAGCCCACGGGTCACTAACTATGGCTACACCTTC; CDR3: CASSPRVTNYGYTF